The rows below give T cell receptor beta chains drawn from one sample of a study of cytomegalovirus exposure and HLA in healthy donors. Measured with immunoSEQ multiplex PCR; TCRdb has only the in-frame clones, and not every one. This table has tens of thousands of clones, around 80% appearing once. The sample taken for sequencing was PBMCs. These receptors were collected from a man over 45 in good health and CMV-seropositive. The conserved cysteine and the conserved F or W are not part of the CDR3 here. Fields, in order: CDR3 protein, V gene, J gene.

cdr3_aa: ASMTLNTGELF
v_call: TRBV19
j_call: TRBJ2-2

cdr3_aa: ASSDKISYEQY
v_call: TRBV7-9
j_call: TRBJ2-7

cdr3_aa: ASSPAAGISTDTQY
v_call: TRBV11-3
j_call: TRBJ2-3

cdr3_aa: ATSRGSTGGQDTQY
v_call: TRBV15
j_call: TRBJ2-3

cdr3_aa: ASSPSLQDRDHEQY
v_call: TRBV7-2
j_call: TRBJ2-7

cdr3_aa: ASTLGEFYRDPYNEQF
v_call: TRBV5-1
j_call: TRBJ2-1

cdr3_aa: ASNPGLAYNEQF
v_call: TRBV10-2
j_call: TRBJ2-1

cdr3_aa: SVGGTVGLEQY
v_call: TRBV29-1
j_call: TRBJ2-7

cdr3_aa: AISESAGDNEQF
v_call: TRBV10-3
j_call: TRBJ2-1

cdr3_aa: ASSLALTGWETQY
v_call: TRBV11-3
j_call: TRBJ2-5

cdr3_aa: ASSSRHYLSYEQY
v_call: TRBV5-6
j_call: TRBJ2-7

cdr3_aa: ASTGKPYEQY
v_call: TRBV7-9
j_call: TRBJ2-7

cdr3_aa: ASSVGTRRGSSYEQY
v_call: TRBV9
j_call: TRBJ2-7

cdr3_aa: SSTRTSGRVNEQF
v_call: TRBV7-9
j_call: TRBJ2-1

cdr3_aa: ASKGNYPGGTQY
v_call: TRBV2
j_call: TRBJ2-3

cdr3_aa: ASSQDYEAGVFSDTQY
v_call: TRBV4-2
j_call: TRBJ2-3

cdr3_aa: ASSVQRDRVNREQF
v_call: TRBV9
j_call: TRBJ2-1

cdr3_aa: ASSQSRDRAGTGELF
v_call: TRBV7-3
j_call: TRBJ2-2

cdr3_aa: ASSKGEGNEKLF
v_call: TRBV7-9
j_call: TRBJ1-4

cdr3_aa: ASGGTGVAGELF
v_call: TRBV2
j_call: TRBJ2-2

cdr3_aa: ASSQSGKGAQH
v_call: TRBV14
j_call: TRBJ1-5

cdr3_aa: ASSFIRAGNTGELF
v_call: TRBV27
j_call: TRBJ2-2

cdr3_aa: ASSAPGGSGGYT
v_call: TRBV9
j_call: TRBJ1-2

cdr3_aa: AWSVIRQGNYGYT
v_call: TRBV30
j_call: TRBJ1-2

cdr3_aa: ASSSLYEQY
v_call: TRBV7-2
j_call: TRBJ2-7

cdr3_aa: ASILPRGHYQPQH
v_call: TRBV7-7
j_call: TRBJ1-5

cdr3_aa: ASRRTGTTYEQY
v_call: TRBV6-5
j_call: TRBJ2-7

cdr3_aa: ASSPTGNTEAF
v_call: TRBV5-1
j_call: TRBJ1-1

cdr3_aa: ASSPSSSGELF
v_call: TRBV5-5
j_call: TRBJ2-2

cdr3_aa: ASRTGTDTQY
v_call: TRBV30
j_call: TRBJ2-3

cdr3_aa: ASSESPPTGNGYT
v_call: TRBV25-1
j_call: TRBJ1-2

cdr3_aa: ASSPPEGIPYEQY
v_call: TRBV7-9
j_call: TRBJ2-7

cdr3_aa: ASSPGSISYNEQF
v_call: TRBV5-6
j_call: TRBJ2-1

cdr3_aa: ASSPTSGRATTDTQY
v_call: TRBV18
j_call: TRBJ2-3

cdr3_aa: ASSGIRGNTEAF
v_call: TRBV6-1
j_call: TRBJ1-1

cdr3_aa: ASSFEPAGGSLNEQF
v_call: TRBV11-3
j_call: TRBJ2-1

cdr3_aa: ASSYSPSSNEQF
v_call: TRBV6-5
j_call: TRBJ2-1